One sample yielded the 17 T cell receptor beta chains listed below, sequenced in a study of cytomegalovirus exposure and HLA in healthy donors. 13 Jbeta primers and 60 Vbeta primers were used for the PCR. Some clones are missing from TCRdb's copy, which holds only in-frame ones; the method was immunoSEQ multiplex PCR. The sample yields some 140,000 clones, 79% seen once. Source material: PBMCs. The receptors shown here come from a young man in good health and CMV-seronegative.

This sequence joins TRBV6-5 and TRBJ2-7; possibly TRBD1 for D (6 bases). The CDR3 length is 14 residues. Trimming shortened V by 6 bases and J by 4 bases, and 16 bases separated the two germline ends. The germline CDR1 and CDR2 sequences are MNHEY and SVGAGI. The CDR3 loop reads CASSPLGGLYEQYF. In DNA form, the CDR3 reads TGTGCCAGCAGCCCTCTAGGGGGTCTTTACGAGCAGTACTTC.

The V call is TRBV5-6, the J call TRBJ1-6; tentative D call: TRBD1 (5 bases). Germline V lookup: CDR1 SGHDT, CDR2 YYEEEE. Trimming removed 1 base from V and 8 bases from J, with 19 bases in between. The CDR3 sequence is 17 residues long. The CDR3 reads CASSLLSPGGEYSPLHF. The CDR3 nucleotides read TGTGCCAGCAGCTTGTTATCCCCGGGAGGGGAATATTCACCCCTCCACTTT.

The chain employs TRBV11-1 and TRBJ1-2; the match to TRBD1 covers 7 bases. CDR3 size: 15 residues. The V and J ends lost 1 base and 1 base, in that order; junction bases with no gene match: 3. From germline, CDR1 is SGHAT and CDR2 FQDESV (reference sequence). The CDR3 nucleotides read TGTGCCAGCAGCTTAGGCGCAGGGGGTAACTATGGCTACACCTTC. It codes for CASSLGAGGNYGYTF.

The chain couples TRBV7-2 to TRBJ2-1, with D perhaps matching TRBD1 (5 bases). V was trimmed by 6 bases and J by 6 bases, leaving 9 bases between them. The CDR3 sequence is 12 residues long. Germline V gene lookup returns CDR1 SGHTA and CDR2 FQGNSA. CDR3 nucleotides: TGTGCCAGCAGGATAGGGGTCAATGAGCAGTTCTTC. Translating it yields CASRIGVNEQFF.

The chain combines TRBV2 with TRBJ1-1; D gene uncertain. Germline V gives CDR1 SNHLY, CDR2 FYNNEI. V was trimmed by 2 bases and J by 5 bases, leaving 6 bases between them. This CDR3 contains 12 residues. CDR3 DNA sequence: TGTGCCAGCAGTGAAACGGTGACTGAAGCTTTCTTT. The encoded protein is CASSETVTEAFF.

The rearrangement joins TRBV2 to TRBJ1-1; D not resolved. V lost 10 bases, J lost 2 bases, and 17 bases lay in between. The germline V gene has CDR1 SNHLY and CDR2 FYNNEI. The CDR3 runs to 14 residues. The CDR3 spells CATDVRAANTEAFF. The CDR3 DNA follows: TGTGCCACTGATGTGCGGGCGGCTAACACTGAAGCTTTCTTT.

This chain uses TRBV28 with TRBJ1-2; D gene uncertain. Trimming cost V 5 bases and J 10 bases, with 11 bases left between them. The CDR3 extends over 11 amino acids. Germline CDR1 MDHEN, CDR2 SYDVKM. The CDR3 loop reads CASSTQTNYTF. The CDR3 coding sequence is TGTGCCAGCAGTACACAGACTAACTACACCTTC.

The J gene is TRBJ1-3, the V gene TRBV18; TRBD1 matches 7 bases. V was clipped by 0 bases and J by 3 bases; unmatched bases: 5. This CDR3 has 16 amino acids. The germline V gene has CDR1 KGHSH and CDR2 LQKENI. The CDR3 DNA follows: TGTGCCAGCTCACCACCGGGACAGCAGGGTGGAAACACCATATATTTT. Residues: CASSPPGQQGGNTIYF.

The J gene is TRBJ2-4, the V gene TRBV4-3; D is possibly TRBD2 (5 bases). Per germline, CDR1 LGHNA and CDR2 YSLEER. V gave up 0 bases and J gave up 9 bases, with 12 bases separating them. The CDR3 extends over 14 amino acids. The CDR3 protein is CASSQDPFSGIQYF. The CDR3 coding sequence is TGCGCCAGCAGCCAAGATCCCTTCAGCGGCATTCAGTACTTC.

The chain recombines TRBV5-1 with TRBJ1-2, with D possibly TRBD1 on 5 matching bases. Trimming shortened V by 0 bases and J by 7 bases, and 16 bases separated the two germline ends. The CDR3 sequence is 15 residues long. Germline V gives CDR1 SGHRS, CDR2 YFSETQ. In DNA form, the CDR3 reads TGCGCCAGCAGCTTGGCCCTTTCGACAGTTAGTGGCTACACCTTC. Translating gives CASSLALSTVSGYTF.

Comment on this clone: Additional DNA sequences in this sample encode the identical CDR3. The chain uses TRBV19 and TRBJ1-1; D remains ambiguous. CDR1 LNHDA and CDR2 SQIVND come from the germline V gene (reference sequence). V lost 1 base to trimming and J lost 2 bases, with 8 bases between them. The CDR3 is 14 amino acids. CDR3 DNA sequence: TGTGCCAGTAGTATAGTTAACAGAAACACTGAAGCTTTCTTT. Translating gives CASSIVNRNTEAFF.

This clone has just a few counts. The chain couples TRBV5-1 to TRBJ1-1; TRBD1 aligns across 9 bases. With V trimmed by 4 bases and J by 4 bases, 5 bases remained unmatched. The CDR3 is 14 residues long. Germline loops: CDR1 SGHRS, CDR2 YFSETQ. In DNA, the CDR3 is TGCGCCAGCAGCCCAGGGACAGGGTCCACTGAAGCTTTCTTT. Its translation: CASSPGTGSTEAFF.

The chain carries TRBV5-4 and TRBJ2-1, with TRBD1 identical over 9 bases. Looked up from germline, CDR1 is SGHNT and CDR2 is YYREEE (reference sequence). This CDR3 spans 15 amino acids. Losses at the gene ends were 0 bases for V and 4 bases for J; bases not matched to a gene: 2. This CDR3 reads CASSLDRGPYNEQFF. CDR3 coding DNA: TGTGCCAGCAGCTTGGACAGGGGGCCTTACAATGAGCAGTTCTTC.

CDR3: CASTRFYEQYF. DNA for the CDR3: TGTGCCAGCACTAGGTTCTACGAGCAGTACTTC. V gene TRBV2 combines with J gene TRBJ2-5; the D is unclear. The tail of the sequence fits TRBJ2-7 better, so the J call may be wrong. Germline V gene lookup returns CDR1 SNHLY and CDR2 FYNNEI. This CDR3 contains 11 residues.

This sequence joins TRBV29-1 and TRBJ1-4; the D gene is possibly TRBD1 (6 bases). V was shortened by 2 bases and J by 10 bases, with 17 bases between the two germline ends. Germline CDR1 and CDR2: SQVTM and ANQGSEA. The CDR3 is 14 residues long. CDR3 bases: TGCAGCGTTGAATTAGGGAGCTCGGACAGAAAACTGTTTTTT. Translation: CSVELGSSDRKLFF. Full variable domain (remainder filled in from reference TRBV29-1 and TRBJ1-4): SAVISQKPSRDICQRGTSLTIQCQVDSQVTMMFWYRQQPGQSLTLIATANQGSEATYESGFVIDKFPISRPNLTFSTLTVSNMSPEDSSIYLCSVELGSSDRKLFFGSGTQLSVL.

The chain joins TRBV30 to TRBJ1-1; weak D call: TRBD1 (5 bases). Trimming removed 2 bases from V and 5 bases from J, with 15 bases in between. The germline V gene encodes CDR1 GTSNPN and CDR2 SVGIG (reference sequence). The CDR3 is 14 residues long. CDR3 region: CAWSRQGDGTEAFF. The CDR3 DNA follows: TGTGCCTGGAGTAGACAAGGGGATGGGACTGAAGCTTTCTTT.

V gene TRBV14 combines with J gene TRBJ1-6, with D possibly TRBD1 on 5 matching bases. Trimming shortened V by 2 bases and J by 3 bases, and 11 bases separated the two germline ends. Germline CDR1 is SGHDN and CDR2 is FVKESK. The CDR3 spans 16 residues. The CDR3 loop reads CASSQIQGLYNSPLHF. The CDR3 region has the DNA TGTGCCAGCAGCCAAATCCAGGGCCTCTATAATTCACCCCTCCACTTT.